Here is one T cell receptor (beta chain) with its context. Its specificity is unknown. The data are from a study of cytotoxic CD8 clonotypes in ibrutinib-treated CLL. Across the study: Response samples were drawn at a median of approximately 11 months of treatment, range 6 to 36. Study outcomes and limitations: Sustained-remission patients were sampled at different times than progressing patients were.

Deep sequencing aimed at 1 in 200,000 to 1 in 1 million T cells' resolution. Measured with immunoSEQ multiplex PCR; TCRdb has only the in-frame clones, and not every one. The sample gives about 27,000 clones, approximately 85% of which show up once; 8% is in the top ten. The receptor was isolated from a human donor with chronic lymphocytic leukemia. The material sequenced was PBMCs, taken after 24 months of ibrutinib treatment.

CDR3 region: CASRPGRVNEKLFF. The CDR3 DNA sequence: TGCGCCAGCAGGCCGGGACGGGTGAATGAAAAACTGTTTTTT. The V call is TRBV4-1, the J call TRBJ1-4; D is perhaps TRBD1 (5 bases). Germline values: CDR1 MGHRA, CDR2 YSYEKL. This CDR3 has 14 residues. Trimming removed 6 bases from V and 5 bases from J, with 13 bases in between.